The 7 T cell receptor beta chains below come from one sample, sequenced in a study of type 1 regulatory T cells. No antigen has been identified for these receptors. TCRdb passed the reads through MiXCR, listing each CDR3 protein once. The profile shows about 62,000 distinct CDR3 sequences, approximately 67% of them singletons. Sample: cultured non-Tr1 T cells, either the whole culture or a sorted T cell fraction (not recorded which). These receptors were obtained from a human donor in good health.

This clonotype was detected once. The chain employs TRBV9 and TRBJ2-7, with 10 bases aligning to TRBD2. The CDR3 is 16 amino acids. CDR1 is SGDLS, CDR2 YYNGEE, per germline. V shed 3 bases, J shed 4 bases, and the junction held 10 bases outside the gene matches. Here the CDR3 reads CASSAGIAGGSYEQYF. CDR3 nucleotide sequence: TGTGCCAGCAGCGCAGGAATAGCGGGAGGTTCATACGAGCAGTACTTC.

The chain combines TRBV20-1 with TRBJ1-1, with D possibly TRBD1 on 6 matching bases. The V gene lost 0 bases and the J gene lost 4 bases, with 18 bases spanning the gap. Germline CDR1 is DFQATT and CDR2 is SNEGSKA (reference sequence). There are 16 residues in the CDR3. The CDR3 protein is CSARDQGLRAGTEAFF. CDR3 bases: TGCAGTGCTAGAGACCAGGGGCTTAGGGCGGGCACTGAAGCTTTCTTT.

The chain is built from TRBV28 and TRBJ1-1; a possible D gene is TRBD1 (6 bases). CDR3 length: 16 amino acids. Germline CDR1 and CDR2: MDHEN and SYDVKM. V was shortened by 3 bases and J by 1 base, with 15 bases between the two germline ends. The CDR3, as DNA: TGTGCCAGCAGTTTGTACCTCCTAGGGGGGAACACTGAAGCTTTCTTT. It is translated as CASSLYLLGGNTEAFF. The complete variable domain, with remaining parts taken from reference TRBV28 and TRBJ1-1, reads DVKVTQSSRYLVKRTGEKVFLECVQDMDHENMFWYRQDPGLGLRLIYFSYDVKMKEKGDIPEGYSVSREKKERFSLILESASTNQTSMYLCASSLYLLGGNTEAFFGQGTRLTVV.

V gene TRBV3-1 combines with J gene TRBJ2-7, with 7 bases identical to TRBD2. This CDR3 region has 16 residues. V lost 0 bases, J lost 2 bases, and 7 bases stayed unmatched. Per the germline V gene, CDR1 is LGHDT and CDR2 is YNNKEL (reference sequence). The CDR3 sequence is CASSQERGGLPYEQYF. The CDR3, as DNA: TGTGCCAGCAGCCAAGAACGGGGAGGGCTCCCCTACGAGCAGTACTTC.

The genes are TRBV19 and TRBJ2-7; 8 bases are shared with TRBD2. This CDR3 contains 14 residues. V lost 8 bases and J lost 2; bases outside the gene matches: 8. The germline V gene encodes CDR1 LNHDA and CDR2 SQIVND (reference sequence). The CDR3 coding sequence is TGTGCCAGTGGCAAGCGGGAGACCACCTACGAGCAGTACTTC. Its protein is CASGKRETTYEQYF.

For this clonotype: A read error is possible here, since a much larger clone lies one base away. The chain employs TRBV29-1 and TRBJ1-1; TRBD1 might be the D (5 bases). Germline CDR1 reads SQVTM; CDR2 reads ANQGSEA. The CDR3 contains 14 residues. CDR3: CSVRRQDTNIEAFF. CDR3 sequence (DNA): TGCAGCGTTCGTAGGCAGGACACGAACATTGAAGCTTTCTTT.

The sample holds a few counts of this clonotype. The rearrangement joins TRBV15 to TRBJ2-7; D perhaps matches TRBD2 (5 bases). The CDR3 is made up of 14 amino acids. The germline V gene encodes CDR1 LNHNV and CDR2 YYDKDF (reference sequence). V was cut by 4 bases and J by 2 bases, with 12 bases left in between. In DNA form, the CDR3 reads TGTGCCACCAGCAAGCAGCGGACTGCCTACGAGCAGTACTTC. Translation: CATSKQRTAYEQYF.